The 26 T cell receptor beta chains below were found in one sample sequenced in a study of blood T cell repertoires in COVID-19. Data came from immunoSEQ multiplex PCR; TCRdb stores just in-frame clones and leaves some out. The sample holds 70,000 or so clones, less than 95% seen once. Sequencing was carried out using peripheral blood. These receptors were taken from a woman younger than 35 with acute or convalescent COVID-19.

The chain recombines TRBV3-1 (or the pseudogene TRBV3-2) with TRBJ2-3, with 10 nucleotides matching TRBD2. This CDR3 has 16 amino acids. Germline assignment: CDR1 LGHDT and CDR2 YNNKEL (reference sequence). J was trimmed by 1 base and V by 1 base; bases with no gene match: 2. The CDR3 here is CASSQGTSGRTDTQYF. DNA for the CDR3: TGTGCCAGCAGCCAAGGGACTAGCGGTCGCACAGATACGCAGTATTTT.

This clone was detected only once. The chain employs TRBV20-1 and TRBJ2-7; TRBD2 matches at 14 bases. Germline CDR1 is DFQATT and CDR2 is SNEGSKA (reference sequence). This CDR3 is built from 16 residues. V was clipped by 3 bases and J by 4 bases; unmatched bases: 8. CDR3: CSASVRTSGGRYEQYF. CDR3 DNA: TGCAGTGCTAGTGTACGGACTAGCGGGGGGAGGTACGAGCAGTACTTC.

V is TRBV19 and J is TRBJ2-2, with 12 bases that match TRBD2. Trimming cost V 1 base and J 6 bases; bases outside gene matches: 0. The germline CDR1 and CDR2 sequences are LNHDA and SQIVND (reference sequence). The CDR3 loop spans 15 amino acids. CDR3 loop: CASSIASGGAGELFF. Here the CDR3 DNA reads TGTGCCAGTAGTATAGCTAGCGGGGGGGCCGGGGAGCTGTTTTTT.

The chain combines TRBV7-2 with TRBJ2-3; perhaps TRBD2 as D (5 bases). The CDR3 has 14 residues. Germline loops: CDR1 SGHTA, CDR2 FQGNSA. V lost 1 base and J lost 4, with 9 bases in between. CDR3 protein: CASSLGLAADTQYF. The DNA of the CDR3 is TGTGCCAGCAGCTTAGGGCTAGCCGCAGATACGCAGTATTTT.

The gene calls are TRBV7-9 and TRBJ2-2; 8 bases line up with TRBD1. The V segment lost 6 bases and the J segment 6 bases; nucleotides outside the gene matches: 6. The germline CDR1 and CDR2 sequences are SEHNR and FQNEAQ (reference sequence). The CDR3 is made up of 14 amino acids. CDR3 nucleotide sequence: TGTGCCAGCAGGCAGGGGGCGATGCCCGGGGAGCTGTTTTTT. As protein: CASRQGAMPGELFF.

V gene TRBV18 combines with J gene TRBJ2-7; TRBD1 is a possible D gene (5 bases). CDR3 length: 13 residues. Germline-derived CDR1 and CDR2 are KGHSH and LQKENI. V was trimmed by 2 bases and J by 2 bases, leaving 7 bases between them. CDR3 coding DNA: TGTGCCAGCTCACCATTAGGGGCCTACGAGCAGTACTTC. It encodes CASSPLGAYEQYF.

The rearrangement joins TRBV6-5 to TRBJ1-4; D might be TRBD1 (5 bases). V was shortened by 0 bases and J by 7 bases, with 12 bases between the two germline ends. This CDR3 region has 15 residues. The germline V gene has CDR1 MNHEY and CDR2 SVGAGI. CDR3 region: CASSYSGGYGEKLFF. Written as DNA, the CDR3 is TGTGCCAGCAGTTACTCGGGGGGGTACGGTGAAAAACTGTTTTTT.

The rearrangement links TRBV6-5 to TRBJ1-2, with 8 bases fitting TRBD1. This CDR3 spans 12 amino acids. Germline V gene lookup returns CDR1 MNHEY and CDR2 SVGAGI. The V segment lost 8 bases and the J segment 6 bases; nucleotides outside the gene matches: 5. The CDR3 is CASYPTGDGYTF. The CDR3 nucleotides are TGTGCCAGCTATCCGACAGGGGATGGCTACACCTTC.

This chain links TRBV27 with TRBJ1-1, with D unclear. Germline V gene data show CDR1 as MNHEY and CDR2 as SMNVEV (reference sequence). The ends were cut back, 5 bases at V and 0 bases at J, with 7 bases in the middle. The CDR3 loop spans 13 amino acids. The CDR3 DNA follows: TGTGCCAGCAGTGCCTATTTGAACACTGAAGCTTTCTTT. Translation: CASSAYLNTEAFF.

This chain connects TRBV28 to TRBJ1-3; D perhaps matches TRBD1 (6 bases). The CDR3 length is 15 residues. The germline V and J ends were trimmed by 8 bases and 0 bases, with 14 bases remaining between them. Germline assignment: CDR1 MDHEN and CDR2 SYDVKM. CDR3 region: CASQKGVRSGNTIYF. As DNA, the CDR3 is TGTGCCAGCCAGAAGGGGGTGCGCTCTGGAAACACCATATATTTT.

This CDR3 reads CASSPRTGEDPRNQPQHF. The CDR3 region has the DNA TGTGCCAGCAGTCCTAGGACAGGTGAGGACCCCCGAAATCAGCCCCAGCATTTT. The J gene is TRBJ1-5, the V gene TRBV2, with 7 positions matching TRBD1. V shed 5 bases and J 4 bases; nucleotides not matched to a gene: 17. Germline V gene data show CDR1 as SNHLY and CDR2 as FYNNEI. This CDR3 has 18 residues.

This clone showed up just once. The rearrangement links TRBV7-2 to TRBJ2-2; 12 bases agree with TRBD2. Trimming took 5 bases from V and 5 from J; bases not matched to a gene: 12. The CDR3 spans 18 residues. From germline, CDR1 is SGHTA and CDR2 FQGNSA. The CDR3 DNA reads TGTGCCAGCAGCCATAATGGACTAGCGGGAAGACAAACCGGGGAGCTGTTTTTT. Translating it yields CASSHNGLAGRQTGELFF.

V is TRBV18 and J is TRBJ2-2; 7 nucleotides align to TRBD1. The CDR3 consists of 16 residues. V shed 3 bases and J 1 base; nucleotides not matched to a gene: 5. Germline V gene lookup returns CDR1 KGHSH and CDR2 LQKENI. For the CDR3, the DNA is TGTGCCAGCTCACCTGGGGGACAGCTGAACACCGGGGAGCTGTTTTTT. Protein: CASSPGGQLNTGELFF.

This rearrangement joins TRBV4-1 to TRBJ1-4; 7 bases fit TRBD1. The CDR3 contains 18 residues. The germline V gene has CDR1 MGHRA and CDR2 YSYEKL. Trimming at V came to 4 bases and at J to 6 bases, leaving 17 bases not matched to a gene. CDR3 amino acids: CASSPYEVGLGQDEKLFF. The CDR3 nucleotides read TGCGCCAGCAGCCCATATGAAGTTGGGCTCGGACAGGATGAAAAACTGTTTTTT.

This clone was recorded only once. The chain carries TRBV7-2 and TRBJ2-3; 8 bases match TRBD2. Germline values: CDR1 SGHTA, CDR2 FQGNSA. This CDR3 has 16 amino acids. J lost 4 bases, V lost 2 bases, and 8 bases had no gene match. The CDR3: CASSLRGRLVADTQYF. The CDR3 nucleotides are TGTGCCAGCAGCTTACGCGGGAGGCTCGTTGCAGATACGCAGTATTTT.

The rearrangement uses TRBV5-1 and TRBJ2-1; D perhaps matches TRBD2 (6 bases). V dropped 1 base and J dropped 6 bases, with 11 bases sitting between them. In germline, CDR1 is SGHRS, CDR2 YFSETQ. The CDR3 has 14 residues. CDR3 coding DNA: TGCGCCAGCAGCTTGATGCTAGCGACCAATGAGCAGTTCTTC. This gives the protein CASSLMLATNEQFF.

V and J are TRBV27 and TRBJ1-1; 7 nucleotides match TRBD1. CDR1 and CDR2 (germline): MNHEY, SMNVEV (reference sequence). There are 13 residues in the CDR3. V gave up 6 bases and J gave up 4 bases; unmatched junction bases: 5. The DNA of the CDR3 is TGTGCCAGCAGGGCCACAGGGGTCACTGAAGCTTTCTTT. As protein: CASRATGVTEAFF.

J is TRBJ1-6 and V is TRBV7-2; D might be TRBD1 (6 bases). The V end was cut by 5 bases, the J end by 5 bases, with 10 bases between. Germline V CDR1 and CDR2: SGHTA, FQGNSA. CDR3 size: 14 residues. The CDR3 DNA is TGTGCCAGCAGCCCTAGACAGGATAATTCACCCCTCCACTTT. As protein: CASSPRQDNSPLHF.

The J gene is TRBJ1-1, the V gene TRBV7-9, with a possible D match to TRBD1 (6 bases). Germline lookup yields CDR1 SEHNR and CDR2 FQNEAQ (reference sequence). The germline V and J ends were trimmed by 8 bases and 1 base, with 11 bases remaining between them. This CDR3 has 13 amino acids. CDR3 amino acids: CASAGTTNTEAFF. As DNA, the CDR3 is TGTGCCAGCGCAGGGACAACGAACACTGAAGCTTTCTTT.

This sequence joins TRBV27 and TRBJ1-2, with 8 bases identical to TRBD1. V shed 6 bases, J shed 4 bases, and the junction held 7 bases outside the gene matches. The CDR3 loop spans 14 amino acids. The germline gives CDR1 MNHEY, CDR2 SMNVEV (reference sequence). The CDR3 loop reads CASSSDREGYGYTF. CDR3 nucleotides: TGTGCCAGCAGCTCGGACAGGGAAGGCTATGGCTACACCTTC.

DNA for the CDR3: TGTGCCAGCAGTTACCGGGCAGGGGACCGGCGTGAAGCTTTCTTT. Translating it yields CASSYRAGDRREAFF. The chain employs TRBV6-5 and TRBJ1-1; tentative D call: TRBD1 (6 bases). Trimming removed 2 bases from V and 7 bases from J, with 17 bases in between. CDR3 length equals 15 residues. Germline V gene lookup returns CDR1 MNHEY and CDR2 SVGAGI.

V is TRBV28 and J is TRBJ1-2; 9 nucleotides line up with TRBD1. CDR3 length: 14 amino acids. Germline trimming cut 2 bases from V and 4 bases from J; bases unmatched to any gene: 2. Germline CDR1 and CDR2: MDHEN and SYDVKM. CDR3 protein: CASSLRDRVYGYTF. CDR3 coding DNA: TGTGCCAGCAGTTTAAGGGACAGGGTCTATGGCTACACCTTC.

The genes are TRBV9 and TRBJ2-3; TRBD2 might be the D (5 bases). The CDR3 runs 15 residues. With 1 base removed from V and 2 bases from J, the gap between germline ends came to 11 bases. Germline V gene data show CDR1 as SGDLS and CDR2 as YYNGEE. The CDR3 DNA reads TGTGCCAGCAGCGTAAGATCCCTAGCCACAGATACGCAGTATTTT. Its translation is CASSVRSLATDTQYF. The entire variable domain, with the rest obtained from reference TRBV9 and TRBJ2-3, is as follows: DSGVTQTPKHLITATGQRVTLRCSPRSGDLSVYWYQQSLDQGLQFLIQYYNGEERAKGNILERFSAQQFPDLHSELNLSSLELGDSALYFCASSVRSLATDTQYFGPGTRLTVL.

The V call is TRBV27, the J call TRBJ1-5, with D maybe TRBD1 (6 bases). Germline loops: CDR1 MNHEY, CDR2 SMNVEV (reference sequence). Trimming removed 2 bases from V and 4 bases from J, with 12 bases in between. The CDR3 sequence is 15 residues long. The CDR3 DNA is TGTGCCAGCAGTTTAGGGACACCGGAGAATCAGCCCCAGCATTTT. Protein product: CASSLGTPENQPQHF.

The J gene is TRBJ2-1, the V gene TRBV12-3 or TRBV12-4, with D tentatively TRBD1 (5 bases). The CDR3 covers 11 residues. Trimming pared 5 bases from V and 11 bases from J, leaving 10 bases between. The CDR3 bases are TGTGCCAGCAGTCCCGACAGCAAGCAGTTCTTC. Residues: CASSPDSKQFF.

Concerning this clone: Its ends do not fully match the called genes, so a read error is possible. This rearrangement joins TRBV9 to TRBJ1-6; D possibly corresponds to TRBD1 (6 bases). The CDR3 loop spans 16 amino acids. The germline V gene has CDR1 SGDLS and CDR2 YYNGEE. CDR3 residues: CASSARSGAYNSPLHF. In DNA, the CDR3 is TGTGCCAGCAGCGCACGTTCAGGGGCCTACAATTCACCCCTCCACTTT.